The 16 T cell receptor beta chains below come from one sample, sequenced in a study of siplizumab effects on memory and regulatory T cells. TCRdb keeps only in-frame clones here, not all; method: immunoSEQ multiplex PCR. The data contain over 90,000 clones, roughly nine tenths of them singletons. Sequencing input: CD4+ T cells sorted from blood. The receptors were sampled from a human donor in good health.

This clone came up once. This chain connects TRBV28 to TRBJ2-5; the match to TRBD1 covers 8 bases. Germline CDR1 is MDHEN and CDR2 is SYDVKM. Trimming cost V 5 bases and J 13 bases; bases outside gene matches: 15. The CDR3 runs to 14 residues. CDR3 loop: CASSAGTGSRSGYF. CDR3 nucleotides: TGTGCCAGCAGTGCCGGGACAGGATCTCGGTCGGGGTACTTC.

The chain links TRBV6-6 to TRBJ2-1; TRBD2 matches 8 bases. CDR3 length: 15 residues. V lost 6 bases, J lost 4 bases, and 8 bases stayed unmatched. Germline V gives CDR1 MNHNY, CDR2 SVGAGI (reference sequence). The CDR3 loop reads CASRDGLAGYNEQFF. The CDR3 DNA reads TGTGCCAGCAGGGACGGACTAGCTGGTTACAATGAGCAGTTCTTC.

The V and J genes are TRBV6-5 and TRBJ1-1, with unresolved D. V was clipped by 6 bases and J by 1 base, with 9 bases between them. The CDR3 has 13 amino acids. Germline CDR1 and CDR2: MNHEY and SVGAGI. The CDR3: CASSRRRNTEAFF. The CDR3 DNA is TGTGCCAGCAGCCGACGAAGGAACACTGAAGCTTTCTTT.

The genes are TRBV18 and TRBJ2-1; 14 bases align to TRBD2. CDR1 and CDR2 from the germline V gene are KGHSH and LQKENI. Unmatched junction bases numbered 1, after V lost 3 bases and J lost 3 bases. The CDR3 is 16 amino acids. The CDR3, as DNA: TGTGCCAGCTCACCGGGACTAGCGGGAGTCTACAATGAGCAGTTCTTC. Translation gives CASSPGLAGVYNEQFF.

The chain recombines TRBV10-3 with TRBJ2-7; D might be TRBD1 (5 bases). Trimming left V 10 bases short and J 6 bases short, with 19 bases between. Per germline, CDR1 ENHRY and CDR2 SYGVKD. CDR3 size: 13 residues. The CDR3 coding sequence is TGTGCCACGCAAGGGGCCGGTATCGGCGAGCAGTACTTC. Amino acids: CATQGAGIGEQYF.

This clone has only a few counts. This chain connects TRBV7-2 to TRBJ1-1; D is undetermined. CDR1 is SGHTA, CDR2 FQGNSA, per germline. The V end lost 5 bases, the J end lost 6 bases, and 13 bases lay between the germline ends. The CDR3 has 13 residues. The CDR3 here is CASSTRTQPEAFF. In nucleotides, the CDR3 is TGTGCCAGCAGCACGAGGACCCAACCTGAAGCTTTCTTT.

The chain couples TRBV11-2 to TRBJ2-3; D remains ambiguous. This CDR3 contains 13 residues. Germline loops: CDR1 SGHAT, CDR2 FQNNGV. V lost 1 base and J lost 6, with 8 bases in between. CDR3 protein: CASSLVRADTQYF. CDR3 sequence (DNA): TGTGCCAGCAGCTTAGTAAGGGCTGATACGCAGTATTTT.

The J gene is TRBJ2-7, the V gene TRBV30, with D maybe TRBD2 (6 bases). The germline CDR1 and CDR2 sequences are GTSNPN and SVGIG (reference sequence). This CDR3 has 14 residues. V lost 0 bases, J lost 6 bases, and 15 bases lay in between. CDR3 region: CAWSVGGKTPEQYF. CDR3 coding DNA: TGTGCCTGGAGTGTTGGGGGGAAAACCCCCGAGCAGTACTTC.

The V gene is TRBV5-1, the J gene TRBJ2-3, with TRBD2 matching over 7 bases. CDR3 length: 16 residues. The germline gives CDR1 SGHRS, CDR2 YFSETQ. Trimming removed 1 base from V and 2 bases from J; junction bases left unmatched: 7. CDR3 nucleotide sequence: TGCGCCAGCAGCTTGTATCCGGGAGGCCACACAGATACGCAGTATTTT. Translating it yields CASSLYPGGHTDTQYF.

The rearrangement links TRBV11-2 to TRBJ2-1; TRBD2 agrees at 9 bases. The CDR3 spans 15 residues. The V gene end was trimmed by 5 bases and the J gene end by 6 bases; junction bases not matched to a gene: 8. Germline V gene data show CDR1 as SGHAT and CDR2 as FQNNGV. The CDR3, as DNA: TGTGCCAGCAGCCCGACCAGCGGGAGGACCAATGAGCAGTTCTTC. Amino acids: CASSPTSGRTNEQFF.

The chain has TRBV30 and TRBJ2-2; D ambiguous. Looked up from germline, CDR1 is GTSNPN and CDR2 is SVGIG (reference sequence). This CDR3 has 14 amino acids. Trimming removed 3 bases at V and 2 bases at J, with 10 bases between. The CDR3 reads CAWRVLRNTGELFF. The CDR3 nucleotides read TGTGCCTGGAGAGTTCTTAGAAACACCGGGGAGCTGTTTTTT.

DNA for the CDR3: TGTGCCAGCAGTTCCAACCTTTTACGGGACAGAACGAACATTCAGTACTTC. It is translated as CASSSNLLRDRTNIQYF. V usage is TRBV27 and J usage is TRBJ2-4; TRBD1 matches at 7 bases. CDR3 size: 17 residues. V shed 4 bases, J shed 7 bases, and the junction held 16 bases outside the gene matches. Germline assignment: CDR1 MNHEY and CDR2 SMNVEV (reference sequence).

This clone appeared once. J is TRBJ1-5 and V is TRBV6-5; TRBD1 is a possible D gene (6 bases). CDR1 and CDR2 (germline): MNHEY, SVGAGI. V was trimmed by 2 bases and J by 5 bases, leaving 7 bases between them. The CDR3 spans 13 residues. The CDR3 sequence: CASSYEGDQPQHF. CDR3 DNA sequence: TGTGCCAGCAGTTACGAGGGGGATCAGCCCCAGCATTTT.

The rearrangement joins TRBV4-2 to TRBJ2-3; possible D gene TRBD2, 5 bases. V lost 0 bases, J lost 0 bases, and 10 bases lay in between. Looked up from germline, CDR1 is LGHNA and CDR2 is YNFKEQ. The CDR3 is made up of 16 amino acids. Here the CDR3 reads CASSQESSTSTDTQYF. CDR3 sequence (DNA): TGTGCCAGCAGCCAAGAGTCTAGCACTAGCACAGATACGCAGTATTTT.

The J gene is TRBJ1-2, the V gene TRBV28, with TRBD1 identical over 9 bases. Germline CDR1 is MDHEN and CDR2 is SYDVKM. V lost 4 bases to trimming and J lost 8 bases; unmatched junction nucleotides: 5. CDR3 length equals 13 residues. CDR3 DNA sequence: TGTGCCAGCAGTTCGACAGGGGGATGGGGCTACACCTTC. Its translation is CASSSTGGWGYTF.

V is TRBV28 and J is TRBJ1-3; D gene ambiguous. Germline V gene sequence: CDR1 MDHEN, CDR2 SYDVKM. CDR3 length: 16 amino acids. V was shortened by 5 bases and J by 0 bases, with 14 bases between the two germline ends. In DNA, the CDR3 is TGTGCCAGCAGTCTACCCCCTATCTTCTCTGGAAACACCATATATTTT. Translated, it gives CASSLPPIFSGNTIYF.